This TCR beta chain was recovered during a study of T cell responses to AZD1222 COVID-19 vaccine. Broader study findings: After the peak T cell response, and only then, were repertoires sampled.

As concerns this clone: Its specificity is not known.

The CDR3 has 16 residues. With 5 bases removed from V and 9 bases from J, the gap between germline ends came to 21 bases. Per the germline V gene, CDR1 is SGHRS and CDR2 is YFSETQ. The method was immunoSEQ multiplex PCR; TCRdb's version includes in-frame clones alone and lacks a portion of them. Found here are roughly 150,000 clones, more than 75% of them singletons; the top ten hold 1.9%. This clonotype was sampled from an adult who received the AZD1222 COVID-19 vaccine. The specimen comprised peripheral blood, sampled 28 days after the second AZD1222 dose. The genes are TRBV5-1 and TRBJ1-6; D uncertain. CDR3 nucleotide sequence: TGCGCCAGCAGGGATTCCGCGGCGGCGGACTTTTCACCCCTCCACTTT. Residues: CASRDSAAADFSPLHF.